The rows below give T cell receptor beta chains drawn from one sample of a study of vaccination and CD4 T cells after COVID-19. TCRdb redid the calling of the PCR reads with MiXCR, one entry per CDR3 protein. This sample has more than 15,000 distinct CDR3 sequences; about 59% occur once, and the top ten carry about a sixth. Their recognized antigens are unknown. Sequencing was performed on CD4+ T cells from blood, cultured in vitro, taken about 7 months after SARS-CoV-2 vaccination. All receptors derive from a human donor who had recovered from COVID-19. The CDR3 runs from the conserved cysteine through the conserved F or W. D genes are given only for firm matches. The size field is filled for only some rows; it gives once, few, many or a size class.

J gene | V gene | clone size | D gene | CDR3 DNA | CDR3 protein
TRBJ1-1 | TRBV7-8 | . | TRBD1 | TGTGCCAGCAGCTTAGTGCCGAGGACAGGGGGTGCCGGAGCTTTCTTT | CASSLVPRTGGAGAFF
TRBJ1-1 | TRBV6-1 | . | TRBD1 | TGTGCCAGCAGTGACTGGCAATGGACAGGGTACATGAACACTGAAGCTTTCTTT | CASSDWQWTGYMNTEAFF
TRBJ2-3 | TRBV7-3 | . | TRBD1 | TGTGCCAGCAGCCTCACAGGGGGAGTAGATACGCAGTATTTT | CASSLTGGVDTQYF
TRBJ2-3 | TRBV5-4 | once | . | TGTGCCAGCACCGGGACGTCACTCACAGATACGCAGTATTTT | CASTGTSLTDTQYF
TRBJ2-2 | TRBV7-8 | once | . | TGTGCCAGCGGTGGGCGGGAAGGCGGCGGGGAGCTGTTTTTT | CASGGREGGGELFF
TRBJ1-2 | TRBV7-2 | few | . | TGTGCCAGCAGCTTAGCGCCACAGACACTGGACTACACCTTC | CASSLAPQTLDYTF
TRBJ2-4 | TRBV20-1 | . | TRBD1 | TGCAGTGCTTCCCCTCGACAGGGACAGTACTTC | CSASPRQGQYF
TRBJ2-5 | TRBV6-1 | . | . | TGTGCCAGCAGTGCAAAGGGACAAGAGACCCAGTACTTC | CASSAKGQETQYF
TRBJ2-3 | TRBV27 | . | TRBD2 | TGTGCCAGCAGTTTATCGGGTAGACTAGCGGGAGAAGATACGCAGTATTTT | CASSLSGRLAGEDTQYF
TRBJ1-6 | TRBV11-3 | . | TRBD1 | TGTGCCAGCAGCTTCGAGGGACAGGAACTTGGTTCACCCCTCCACTTT | CASSFEGQELGSPLHF
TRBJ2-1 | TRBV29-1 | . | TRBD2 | TGCAGCGTTGAATTCCGCGGGAGGGCCGATGAGCAGTTCTTC | CSVEFRGRADEQFF
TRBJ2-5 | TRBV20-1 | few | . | TGCAGTGCGGTCCTAGCGAGCCAAGAGACCCAGTACTTC | CSAVLASQETQYF
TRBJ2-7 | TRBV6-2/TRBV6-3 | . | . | TGTGCCAGCAGGAGGACTGTCTCCCACGAGCAGTACTTC | CASRRTVSHEQYF
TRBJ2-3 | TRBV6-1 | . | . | TGTGCCAGCAGTGCGAACCGGGACTCGCAGTATTTT | CASSANRDSQYF
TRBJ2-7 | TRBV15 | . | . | TGTGCCACCAGCAGAGATTCGGCCAGGGGCTACGAGCAGTACTTC | CATSRDSARGYEQYF
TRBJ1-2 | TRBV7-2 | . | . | TGTGCCAGCAGCATGCCGGGACTTCATGGCTACACCTTC | CASSMPGLHGYTF
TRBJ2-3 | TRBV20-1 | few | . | TGCAGTGCCCGACAAACCCCTGCGACAGATACGCAGTATTTT | CSARQTPATDTQYF
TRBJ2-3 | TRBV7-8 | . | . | TGTGCCAGCAGCTTAGATCGATTGTACGGGAGCACAGATACGCAGTATTTT | CASSLDRLYGSTDTQYF
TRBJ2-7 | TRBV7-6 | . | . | TGTGCCAGCAGCTGGGGGGGGACAAAGACGGAAGAGCAGTACTTC | CASSWGGTKTEEQYF
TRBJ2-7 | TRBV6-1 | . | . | TGTGCCAGCAGTGAAGCGTGGTTCTCCAGGCTCACCTACGAGCAGTACTTC | CASSEAWFSRLTYEQYF
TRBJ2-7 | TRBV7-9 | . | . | TGTGCCAGCAGCTTAGAGCTCGGCAGCTCCTACGAGCAGTACTTC | CASSLELGSSYEQYF
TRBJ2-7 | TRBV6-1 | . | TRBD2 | TGTGCCAGCAGTGAAGGCAGCGGGAGGACCTACGAGCAGTACTTC | CASSEGSGRTYEQYF
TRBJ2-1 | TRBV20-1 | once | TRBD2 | TGCAGTGCCAGCCGGGGACTAGCGGGATGGAGTGAGCAGTTCTTC | CSASRGLAGWSEQFF
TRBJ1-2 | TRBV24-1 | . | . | TGTGCCACCAGTGATCGTCTGGACTATGGCTACACCTTC | CATSDRLDYGYTF
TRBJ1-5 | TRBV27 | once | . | TGTGCCAGCAGTCCAGGGTCTCCGCTTTCCCTCGCGATCAAGCCCCAGCATTTT | CASSPGSPLSLAIKPQHF
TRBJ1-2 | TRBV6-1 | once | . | TGTGCCAGCAGGGTAAACAGGGAGTATGGCTACACCTTC | CASRVNREYGYTF
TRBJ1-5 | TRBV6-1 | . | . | TGTGCCAGCAGTGAAGGGTCGATAGATAATCAGCCCCAGCATTTT | CASSEGSIDNQPQHF
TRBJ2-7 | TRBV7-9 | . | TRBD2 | TGTGCCAGCAGCAGCGGACTAGCGGGTATCTCCTACGAGCAGTACTTC | CASSSGLAGISYEQYF
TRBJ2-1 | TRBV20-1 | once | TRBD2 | TGCAGTGCGTTGACGGGACTAGCGGGAAAACACAATGAGCAGTTCTTC | CSALTGLAGKHNEQFF
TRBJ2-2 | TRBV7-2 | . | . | TGTGCCAGCAGCTTAGGGGGACGCGTCACGAACACCGGGGAGCTGTTTTTT | CASSLGGRVTNTGELFF
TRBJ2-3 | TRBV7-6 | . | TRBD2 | TGTGCCAGCAGCAGCGGGACTAGCGTTGAAGATACGCAGTATTTT | CASSSGTSVEDTQYF
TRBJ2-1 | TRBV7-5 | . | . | . | CISVPEAEPFRPDNEQFF
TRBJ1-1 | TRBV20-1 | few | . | TGCAGTGCTAGAAGGAGGGACACTGAAGCTTTCTTT | CSARRRDTEAFF
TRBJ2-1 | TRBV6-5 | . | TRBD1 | TGTGCCAGCAGTTACTTGCTGACAGGGGGCAATGAGCAGTTCTTC | CASSYLLTGGNEQFF
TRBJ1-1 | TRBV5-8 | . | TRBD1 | TGTGCCAGCAGCCATTGGACAGGGGATACGAACACTGAAGCTTTCTTT | CASSHWTGDTNTEAFF
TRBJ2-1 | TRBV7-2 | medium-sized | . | TGTGCCAGCAGTATAGACCCAATCTCCTACAATGAGCAGTTCTTC | CASSIDPISYNEQFF
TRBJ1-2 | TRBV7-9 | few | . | TGTGCCAGCAGCTTATCGGTGACAGGTTATGGCTACACCTTC | CASSLSVTGYGYTF
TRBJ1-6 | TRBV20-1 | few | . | TGCAGTGCTAGAGAACACCGGGACACACTAAGCGGGGAATTGAATTCACCCCTCCACTTT | CSAREHRDTLSGELNSPLHF
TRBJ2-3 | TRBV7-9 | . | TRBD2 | TGTGCCAGCAGCGCCCCCCGGACTAGCGTAAGCACAGATACGCAGTATTTT | CASSAPRTSVSTDTQYF
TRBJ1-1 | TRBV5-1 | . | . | TGCGCCAGCAGCATCGGGGTACAGTGGAACCGGGGCACTGAAGCTTTCTTT | CASSIGVQWNRGTEAFF
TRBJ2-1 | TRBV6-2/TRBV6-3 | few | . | TGTGCCAGCAGTTATTTTCCTAAACCCGGCTACAATGAGCAGTTCTTC | CASSYFPKPGYNEQFF
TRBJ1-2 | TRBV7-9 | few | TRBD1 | TGTGCCAGCAGCTTAGAACAGGGGAGCTATGGCTACACCTTC | CASSLEQGSYGYTF
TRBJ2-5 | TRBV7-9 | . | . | TGTGCCAGCAGCTTGCGGGGTGCAGGGGGTGGGGAGACCCAGTACTTC | CASSLRGAGGGETQYF
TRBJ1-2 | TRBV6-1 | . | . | TGTGCCAGCAGTGAAGGGAGGGGAACGGGTTATGGCTACACCTTC | CASSEGRGTGYGYTF
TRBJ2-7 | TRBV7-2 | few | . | TGTGCCAGCAGCTTAAGTGGCGGGAACAATTACGAGCAGTACTTC | CASSLSGGNNYEQYF
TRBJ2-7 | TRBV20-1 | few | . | TGCAGTGCCACCGCTACGGGAGTAGGCTACGAGCAGTACTTC | CSATATGVGYEQYF
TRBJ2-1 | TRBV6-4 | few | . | TGTGCCAGCAGTTACGGACTGAATAATGAGCAGTTCTTC | CASSYGLNNEQFF